What follows describes a single T cell receptor beta chain. This record belongs to a study of cytomegalovirus exposure and HLA in healthy donors. In the study overall: Earlier, 95 million to 140 million unique TCR beta sequences were recovered from some 200 million T cells by an analysis.

The CDR3 loop spans 14 amino acids. The ends were cut back, 0 bases at V and 3 bases at J, with 6 bases in the middle. Germline assignment: CDR1 ENHRY and CDR2 SYGVKD. Researchers ran the PCR with 60 Vbeta and 13 Jbeta primers. The repertoire was sequenced with immunoSEQ multiplex PCR; TCRdb's copy has only in-frame clones and lacks some. The top ten hold roughly 2% of the sample, which has a few hundred thousand clones, about four fifths seen once. This chain links TRBV10-3 with TRBJ2-1; no reliable D call. Input material: PBMCs. The clonotype comes from a woman aged 40 to 49 in good health and CMV-seropositive. The CDR3 bases are TGTGCCATCAGTGAGTCAGACTTCTACAATGAGCAGTTCTTC. It codes for CAISESDFYNEQFF.